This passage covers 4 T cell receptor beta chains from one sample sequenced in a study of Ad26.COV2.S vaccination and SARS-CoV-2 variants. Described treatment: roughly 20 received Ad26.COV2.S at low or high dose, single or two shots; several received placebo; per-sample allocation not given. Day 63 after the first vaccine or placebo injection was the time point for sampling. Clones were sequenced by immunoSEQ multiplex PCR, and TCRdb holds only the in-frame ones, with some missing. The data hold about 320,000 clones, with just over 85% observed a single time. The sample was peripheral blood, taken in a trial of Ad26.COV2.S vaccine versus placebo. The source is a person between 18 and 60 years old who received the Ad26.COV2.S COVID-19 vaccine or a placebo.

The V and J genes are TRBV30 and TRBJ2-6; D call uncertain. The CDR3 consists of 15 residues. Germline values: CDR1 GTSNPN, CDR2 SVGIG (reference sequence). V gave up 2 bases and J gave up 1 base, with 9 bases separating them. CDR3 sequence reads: CAWSIWESGANVLTF. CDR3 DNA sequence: TGTGCCTGGAGTATCTGGGAATCTGGGGCCAACGTCCTGACTTTC.

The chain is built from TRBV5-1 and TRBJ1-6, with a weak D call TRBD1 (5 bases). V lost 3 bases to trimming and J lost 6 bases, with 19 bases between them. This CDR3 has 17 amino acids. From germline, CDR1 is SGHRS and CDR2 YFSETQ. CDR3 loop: CASSSGRGQGINSPLHF. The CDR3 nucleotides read TGCGCCAGCAGCTCGGGCCGTGGGCAGGGTATTAATTCACCCCTCCACTTT.

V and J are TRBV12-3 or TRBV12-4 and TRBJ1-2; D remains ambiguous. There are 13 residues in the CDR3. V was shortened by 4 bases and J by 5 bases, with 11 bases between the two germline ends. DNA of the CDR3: TGTGCCAGCAGTTGGGCCGGCAAGTATGGCTACACCTTC. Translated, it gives CASSWAGKYGYTF.

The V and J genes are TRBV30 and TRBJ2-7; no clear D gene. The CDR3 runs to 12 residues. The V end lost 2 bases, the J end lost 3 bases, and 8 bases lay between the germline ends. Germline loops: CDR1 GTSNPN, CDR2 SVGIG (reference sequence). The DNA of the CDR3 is TGTGCCTGGAGTCCCAACCTCTACGAGCAGTACTTC. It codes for CAWSPNLYEQYF.